A selection of T cell receptor beta chains follows, all from one sample in a study of T cells in Graves' hyperthyroidism and ophthalmopathy. TCRdb used MiXCR to reprocess the multiplex PCR reads, holding one entry per CDR3 protein. The sample comprises roughly 580,000 distinct CDR3 sequences, approximately 15% of which are singletons, and 5.8% rests with the top ten. Sequencing input: blood. The receptors were gathered from a woman aged 25-40 years with Graves' hyperthyroidism that later progressed to Graves' ophthalmopathy. CDR3s include the opening cysteine and the closing phenylalanine or tryptophan. D genes are given only for firm matches. Clone size appears in some rows only: once, few, many, or a class for an expanded clone.

many	-	TRBV20-1	TRBJ2-7	CSAPGNSYEQYF	TGCAGTGCCCCAGGGAACTCCTACGAGCAGTACTTC
many	-	TRBV7-3	TRBJ2-7	CASSTHSGPSEQYF	TGTGCCAGCAGCACCCATTCCGGGCCCAGCGAGCAGTACTTC
many	-	TRBV29-1	TRBJ2-5	CSATSQVTETQYF	TGCAGCGCAACCAGTCAGGTCACAGAGACCCAGTACTTC
many	TRBD1	TRBV20-1	TRBJ1-4	CSAGDRVNEKLFF	TGCAGTGCGGGGGACAGGGTTAATGAAAAACTGTTTTTT
many	-	TRBV2	TRBJ2-7	CASSADSHYEQYF	TGTGCCAGCAGTGCGGACAGCCACTACGAGCAGTACTTC
few	-	TRBV4-3	TRBJ2-1	CASSQGITGSSSYNEQFF	TGCGCCAGCAGCCAGGGAATAACAGGTTCCAGCTCCTACAATGAGCAGTTCTTC
few	TRBD1	TRBV20-1	TRBJ2-5	CSATLGTGSRETQYF	TGCAGTGCTACCCTGGGGACAGGTAGCCGGGAGACCCAGTACTTC
many	TRBD1	TRBV6-1	TRBJ1-1	CASSTRTGQTEAFF	TGTGCCAGCAGCACCCGGACAGGGCAAACTGAAGCTTTCTTT
many	-	TRBV24-1	TRBJ2-7	CATSDAATSLIGEQYF	TGTGCCACCAGTGACGCCGCTACTAGCTTGATCGGGGAGCAGTACTTC
-	TRBD1	TRBV20-1	TRBJ1-1	CSARGPGTVNTEAFF	TGCAGTGCTAGAGGTCCGGGGACAGTTAACACTGAAGCTTTCTTT
many	-	TRBV11-3	TRBJ2-1	CASLRGAGNNEQFF	TGTGCCAGCCTCCGGGGGGCGGGGAACAATGAGCAGTTCTTC
many	TRBD1	TRBV30	TRBJ1-2	CAWSVGAGGDYTF	TGTGCCTGGAGTGTAGGGGCAGGGGGAGACTACACCTTC
many	TRBD2	TRBV2	TRBJ2-7	CASGLATYEQYF	TGTGCCAGCGGACTAGCGACCTACGAGCAGTACTTC
many	-	TRBV20-1	TRBJ2-3	CSAARGGSTDTQYF	TGCAGTGCAGCGAGAGGGGGGAGCACAGATACGCAGTATTTT
-	-	TRBV28	TRBJ1-1	CASASFLSTGSSTEAFF	TGTGCCAGCGCCTCCTTCCTCTCAACAGGGTCAAGCACTGAAGCTTTCTTT
many	-	TRBV3-1	TRBJ1-1	CASSEGGNWGAFF	TGTGCCAGCAGCGAAGGGGGGAATTGGGGAGCTTTCTTT
many	-	TRBV7-6	TRBJ2-3	CASSLGTFGTDTQYF	TGTGCCAGCAGCCTCGGGACATTTGGGACAGATACGCAGTATTTT
many	TRBD1	TRBV11-2	TRBJ2-5	CASSVDRGAVETQYF	TGTGCCAGCAGCGTTGACAGGGGGGCGGTTGAGACCCAGTACTTC
many	TRBD1	TRBV14	TRBJ1-4	CASSLSGTAFSYGEKLFF	TGTGCCAGCAGCCTCTCCGGGACAGCTTTCTCCTACGGGGAAAAACTGTTTTTT
many	TRBD2	TRBV9	TRBJ2-5	CASSVAAGVEETQYF	TGTGCCAGCAGCGTAGCGGCGGGGGTGGAAGAGACCCAGTACTTC
many	TRBD1	TRBV4-1	TRBJ1-4	CASSRTGLGEKLFF	TGCGCCAGCAGCCGGACAGGGCTGGGAGAAAAACTGTTTTTT
many	TRBD1	TRBV30	TRBJ2-7	CASNRGFDEQYF	TGTGCCTCAAACAGGGGGTTCGACGAGCAGTACTTC
many	-	TRBV6-1	TRBJ2-1	CASSEGRRGIEQFF	TGTGCCAGCAGTGAAGGGCGGCGTGGAATTGAGCAGTTCTTC
many	-	TRBV7-3	TRBJ1-2	CASSLTEQVGYTF	TGTGCCAGCAGCTTAACGGAGCAAGTCGGCTACACCTTC
many	-	TRBV20-1	TRBJ1-3	CSARDLSSGNTIYF	TGCAGTGCTAGAGATCTGAGCTCTGGAAACACCATATATTTT
many	-	TRBV6-1	TRBJ1-1	CASSNQWGQNTEAFF	TGTGCCAGCAGTAACCAGTGGGGGCAGAACACTGAAGCTTTCTTT
many	TRBD1	TRBV6-1	TRBJ1-2	CASSDTQGADGYTF	TGTGCCAGCAGTGATACACAGGGGGCAGATGGCTACACCTTC
-	-	TRBV2	TRBJ2-6	CAAASGANVLTF	TGTGCGGCGGCCTCTGGGGCCAACGTCCTGACTTTC
many	TRBD1	TRBV12-3/TRBV12-4	TRBJ1-1	CASSLTTGRNTEAFF	TGTGCCAGCAGTCTAACGACAGGGAGGAACACTGAAGCTTTCTTT
many	-	TRBV6-1	TRBJ2-1	CASSAGGTIYNEQFF	TGTGCCAGCAGCGCTGGGGGGACGATATACAATGAGCAGTTCTTC
many	-	TRBV12-5	TRBJ2-7	CASGLVLGRTNSYEQYF	TGTGCTAGTGGTTTGGTCCTGGGACGGACCAACTCCTACGAGCAGTACTTC
few	-	TRBV28	TRBJ2-3	CASTLRGVGTQYF	TGTGCCAGCACCCTAAGGGGGGTCGGGACGCAGTATTTT
many	-	TRBV24-1	TRBJ2-1	CATYLKLYSYNEQFF	TGTGCCACCTACCTTAAGCTGTACTCCTACAATGAGCAGTTCTTC
many	-	TRBV7-9	TRBJ2-5	CASSPREGQETQYF	TGTGCCAGCAGCCCTCGGGAAGGCCAAGAGACCCAGTACTTC
-	TRBD1	TRBV28	TRBJ2-7	CASSLDRGRPLYEQYF	TGTGCCAGCAGTTTAGACAGGGGGCGGCCCCTCTACGAGCAGTACTTC
many	TRBD2	TRBV10-3	TRBJ2-7	CAAIGIAGGLFYEQYF	TGTGCCGCCATCGGGATAGCGGGAGGGCTATTCTACGAGCAGTACTTC
many	-	TRBV6-2/TRBV6-3	TRBJ2-3	CASSYPGTITDTQYF	TGTGCCAGCAGTTACCCTGGGACCATCACAGATACGCAGTATTTT
-	-	TRBV19	TRBJ1-5	CASNRVNQPQHF	TGTGCCAGTAACAGGGTCAATCAGCCCCAGCATTTT
-	TRBD1	TRBV5-1	TRBJ2-5	CASSFEDRSLGTQYF	TGCGCCAGCAGCTTCGAGGACAGGAGCCTGGGGACCCAGTACTTC
many	-	TRBV20-1	TRBJ2-3	CSASRFWGSTDTQYF	TGCAGTGCTAGTAGGTTCTGGGGTTCCACAGATACGCAGTATTTT
-	-	TRBV7-9	TRBJ1-1	CASSTAGGHTEAFF	TGTGCCAGCAGCACGGCGGGGGGGCACACTGAAGCTTTCTTT
many	-	TRBV6-1	TRBJ2-1	CASTVIGGPSYNEQFF	TGTGCCAGCACCGTAATCGGGGGCCCCTCCTACAATGAGCAGTTCTTC
many	-	TRBV27	TRBJ2-5	CASSSPGRGQETQYF	TGTGCCAGCAGTTCCCCGGGACGGGGTCAAGAGACCCAGTACTTC
many	-	TRBV12-3/TRBV12-4	TRBJ2-7	CASSFRGYEQYF	TGTGCCAGCAGCTTCCGGGGTTACGAGCAGTACTTC
-	-	TRBV7-9	TRBJ2-3	CASSLRTADTQYF	TGTGCCAGCAGCTTAAGAACAGCAGATACGCAGTATTTT
many	-	TRBV28	TRBJ1-1	CASRRAGRYTEAFF	TGTGCCAGTCGTCGGGCGGGGCGGTACACTGAAGCTTTCTTT